The 22 T cell receptor beta chains below come from one sample, sequenced in a study of blood T cell repertoires in COVID-19. Assay: immunoSEQ multiplex PCR; the TCRdb copy retains only in-frame clones and omits some. The sample gives roughly 200,000 clones, around 80% of which show up once; roughly 6.7% is in the top ten. Sequenced sample: peripheral blood. The receptors originated from a man aged 60 to 69 with acute or convalescent COVID-19.

This clone was seen a few times. This chain connects TRBV5-8 to TRBJ2-1, with D possibly being TRBD2 (5 bases). The CDR3 is 13 amino acids. The ends were cut back, 3 bases at V and 2 bases at J, with 6 bases in the middle. Germline CDR1 is SGHTS and CDR2 is YDEGEE. The CDR3 coding sequence is TGTGCCAGCAGCTGGGGAGCCTACAATGAGCAGTTCTTC. This sequence encodes CASSWGAYNEQFF.

The chain couples TRBV2 to TRBJ2-1, with 11 bases identical to TRBD2. This CDR3 has 15 residues. V lost 4 bases and J lost 8; bases outside the gene matches: 7. Per germline, CDR1 SNHLY and CDR2 FYNNEI. The CDR3: CASSVLLAGGDEQFF. The CDR3 DNA follows: TGTGCCAGCAGTGTCCTTCTAGCGGGAGGCGATGAGCAGTTCTTC. The entire variable domain, with the rest obtained from reference TRBV2 and TRBJ2-1, is as follows: EPEVTQTPSHQVTQMGQEVILRCVPISNHLYFYWYRQILGQKVEFLVSFYNNEISEKSEIFDDQFSVERPDGSNFTLKIRSTKLEDSAMYFCASSVLLAGGDEQFFGPGTRLTVL.

V is TRBV5-8 and J is TRBJ1-5; the match to TRBD1 covers 7 bases. The CDR3 contains 18 residues. In germline, CDR1 is SGHTS, CDR2 YDEGEE. The junction had 12 bases not matched to a gene; V was cut back by 3 bases and J by 0 bases. This CDR3 reads CASSSDRQGIYSNQPQHF. CDR3 in DNA: TGTGCCAGCAGCTCGGACAGACAGGGAATTTATAGCAATCAGCCCCAGCATTTT. The variable domain in full, completed from reference TRBV5-8 and TRBJ1-5, reads EAGVTQSPTHLIKTRGQQATLRCSPISGHTSVYWYQQALGLGLQFLLWYDEGEERNRGNFPPRFSGRQFPNYSSELNVNALELEDSALYLCASSSDRQGIYSNQPQHFGDGTRLSIL.

The chain joins TRBV19 to TRBJ1-3, with D maybe TRBD1 (6 bases). The CDR3 is 13 residues long. Trimming stripped 6 bases from V and 1 base from J, with 7 bases between. From germline, CDR1 is LNHDA and CDR2 SQIVND (reference sequence). In nucleotides, the CDR3 is TGTGCCAGTAGCCAGGGGTCTGGAAACACCATATATTTT. Translated, it gives CASSQGSGNTIYF.

The rearrangement joins TRBV7-3 to TRBJ2-2; the match to TRBD2 covers 13 bases. The CDR3 consists of 17 residues. V gave up 6 bases and J gave up 3 bases; unmatched junction bases: 7. Looked up from germline, CDR1 is SGHTA and CDR2 is FQGTGA. CDR3 sequence (DNA): TGTGCCAGCAGACCCACCGGACTAGCGGGAGACACCGGGGAGCTGTTTTTT. Protein product: CASRPTGLAGDTGELFF.

This chain uses TRBV6-4 with TRBJ2-1; 11 nucleotides agree with TRBD2. The ends lost 10 bases at V and 2 bases at J; junction bases unmatched: 7. The germline V gene has CDR1 MRHNA and CDR2 SNTAGT. CDR3 length: 15 amino acids. CDR3 loop: CATKELAGAYNEQFF. DNA of the CDR3: TGTGCCACCAAGGAACTAGCGGGAGCCTACAATGAGCAGTTCTTC.

Only one count was recorded for this clone. V and J are TRBV5-1 and TRBJ2-3; 16 nucleotides match TRBD2. The CDR3 has 17 amino acids. J was trimmed by 2 bases and V by 3 bases; bases with no gene match: 3. CDR1 and CDR2 from the germline V gene are SGHRS and YFSETQ. CDR3 region: CASSSGLAGGNTDTQYF. The CDR3 DNA is TGCGCCAGCAGCTCGGGACTAGCGGGAGGGAACACAGATACGCAGTATTTT.

This chain connects TRBV10-3 to TRBJ1-5; 9 bases are a match to TRBD1. The CDR3 is 15 amino acids. V was clipped by 0 bases and J by 4 bases; unmatched bases: 1. The germline V gene encodes CDR1 ENHRY and CDR2 SYGVKD. CDR3 nucleotides: TGTGCCATCAGTGAGTCGACAGGGGGGAATCAGCCCCAGCATTTT. As protein: CAISESTGGNQPQHF.

V is TRBV10-3 and J is TRBJ1-4; perhaps TRBD1 as D (5 bases). Trimming shortened V by 3 bases and J by 7 bases, and 12 bases separated the two germline ends. Germline V gene lookup returns CDR1 ENHRY and CDR2 SYGVKD. The CDR3 loop spans 14 amino acids. CDR3 sequence reads: CAISDKAGGEKLFF. The CDR3 bases are TGTGCCATCAGTGACAAGGCGGGGGGTGAAAAACTGTTTTTT.

The V and J genes are TRBV3-1 (or the pseudogene TRBV3-2) and TRBJ1-1; perhaps TRBD1 as D (5 bases). The CDR3 spans 13 residues. Germline CDR1 LGHDT, CDR2 YNNKEL (reference sequence). V was shortened by 3 bases and J by 6 bases, with 11 bases between the two germline ends. The CDR3 bases are TGTGCCAGCAGCCAGGAAGGGGTTTCTGAAGCTTTCTTT. This gives the protein CASSQEGVSEAFF.

This clone was picked up one time. The chain recombines TRBV7-2 with TRBJ1-2; TRBD1 aligns across 10 bases. Trimming removed 8 bases from V and 2 bases from J; junction bases left unmatched: 8. The length of the CDR3 is 15 residues. Germline values: CDR1 SGHTA, CDR2 FQGNSA. The CDR3 DNA reads as TGTGCCAGCCCCCCGGGACAGGGGCTCAACTATGGCTACACCTTC. The encoded protein is CASPPGQGLNYGYTF.

In its sample, this clone was seen once. The chain joins TRBV5-5 to TRBJ2-1; D ambiguous. The germline V and J ends were trimmed by 2 bases and 13 bases, with 13 bases remaining between them. The CDR3 extends over 12 amino acids. Per the germline V gene, CDR1 is SGHKS and CDR2 is YYEKEE (reference sequence). CDR3 nucleotide sequence: TGTGCCAGCAGCTTAACTACCCCCCCTCAGTTCTTC. Its translation is CASSLTTPPQFF.

V and J are TRBV12-5 and TRBJ2-2; 9 bases are shared with TRBD1. The CDR3 extends over 16 amino acids. Germline CDR1 reads LGHNT; CDR2 reads FRNRAP. The V gene end was trimmed by 5 bases and the J gene end by 7 bases; junction bases not matched to a gene: 11. The CDR3 region is CASGQNPTGGHGELFF. CDR3 DNA: TGTGCTAGTGGTCAAAACCCGACAGGGGGTCACGGGGAGCTGTTTTTT. Full variable domain (rest looked up from reference TRBV12-5 and TRBJ2-2): DARVTQTPRHKVTEMGQEVTMRCQPILGHNTVFWYRQTMMQGLELLAYFRNRAPLDDSGMPKDRFSAEMPDATLATLKIQPSEPRDSAVYFCASGQNPTGGHGELFFGEGSRLTVL.

The chain joins TRBV6-4 to TRBJ1-6, with 7 bases aligning to TRBD1. This CDR3 has 16 amino acids. V lost 6 bases and J lost 7; bases outside the gene matches: 12. Germline CDR1 is MRHNA and CDR2 is SNTAGT. CDR3 nucleotide sequence: TGTGCCAGCAGGACCTCATACAGGGGATCCAATTCACCCCTCCACTTT. Its protein product is CASRTSYRGSNSPLHF.

The CDR3 sequence: CASSYGQPDRAKNIQYF. The CDR3, as DNA: TGTGCCAGCAGTTACGGTCAGCCGGACAGGGCAAAAAACATTCAGTACTTC. The J gene is TRBJ2-4, the V gene TRBV6-2 or TRBV6-3; 8 positions match TRBD1. Germline trimming cut 2 bases from V and 4 bases from J; bases unmatched to any gene: 10. Germline V gene lookup returns CDR1 MNHEY and CDR2 SVGEGT. The CDR3 is made up of 17 amino acids.

The chain carries TRBV5-1 and TRBJ1-1, with D possibly matching TRBD1 (6 bases). The germline gives CDR1 SGHRS, CDR2 YFSETQ. This CDR3 is 17 amino acids long. V shed 4 bases and J shed 4 bases, with 23 bases lying between them. CDR3 in DNA: TGCGCCAGCAGCCCGGGGGCGTCCGGGAGGGCGGGCACTGAAGCTTTCTTT. Its translation is CASSPGASGRAGTEAFF.

V usage is TRBV4-1 and J usage is TRBJ1-2, with a tentative D call TRBD1 (5 bases). V gave up 2 bases and J gave up 7 bases, with 20 bases separating them. Germline CDR1 and CDR2: MGHRA and YSYEKL. This CDR3 is built from 16 residues. DNA for the CDR3: TGCGCCAGCAGCCAAAACCCCCTTTGGGGCCGTACTGGCTACACCTTC. As protein: CASSQNPLWGRTGYTF.

V usage is TRBV11-3 and J usage is TRBJ2-6, with TRBD1 identical over 9 bases. Germline V lookup: CDR1 SGHNT, CDR2 YENEEA. The CDR3 sequence is 16 residues long. Trimming cost V 5 bases and J 1 base; bases outside gene matches: 3. CDR3 residues: CASSQGQGSGANVLTF. The CDR3 DNA sequence: TGTGCCAGCAGCCAGGGACAGGGTTCTGGGGCCAACGTCCTGACTTTC.

The chain combines TRBV30 with TRBJ1-5; 10 bases are shared with TRBD1. Germline loops: CDR1 GTSNPN, CDR2 SVGIG (reference sequence). V gave up 0 bases and J gave up 6 bases; unmatched junction bases: 2. This CDR3 contains 14 residues. The CDR3: CAWSVRTGGQPQHF. In DNA form, the CDR3 reads TGTGCCTGGAGTGTCCGGACAGGGGGTCAGCCCCAGCATTTT.

The chain links TRBV5-1 to TRBJ2-1; no clear D gene. Germline V gives CDR1 SGHRS, CDR2 YFSETQ. V was shortened by 4 bases and J by 8 bases, with 16 bases between the two germline ends. The CDR3 sequence is 14 residues long. CDR3 nucleotides: TGCGCCAGCAGCGTCCGGGTCGCTGTTGATGAGCAGTTCTTC. It specifies CASSVRVAVDEQFF.

The rearrangement joins TRBV6-5 to TRBJ2-7, with 7 bases fitting TRBD2. CDR3 length equals 13 residues. V shed 6 bases and J 3 bases; nucleotides not matched to a gene: 5. Germline lookup yields CDR1 MNHEY and CDR2 SVGAGI. CDR3 bases: TGTGCCAGCAGGACCAGCGGGAACTACGAGCAGTACTTC. Translated, it gives CASRTSGNYEQYF.

The CDR3 sequence is CASSERGGGETQYF. CDR3 nucleotides: TGTGCCAGCAGTGAAAGGGGGGGAGGGGAGACCCAGTACTTC. This chain uses TRBV25-1 with TRBJ2-5, with a weak D call TRBD2 (7 bases). The CDR3 covers 14 residues. Germline values: CDR1 MGHDK, CDR2 SYGVNS. Trimming removed 2 bases at V and 5 bases at J, with 12 bases between.